These 29 T cell receptor beta chains were sequenced from one sample in a study of cytomegalovirus exposure and HLA in healthy donors. With 60 Vbeta and 13 Jbeta primers, the PCR was carried out. TCRdb's copy holds only in-frame clones and misses some; the assay was immunoSEQ multiplex PCR. The repertoire includes 200,000 to 250,000 clones, about 80% of them detected once, and 5.4% sits in the top ten. Source material: PBMCs. The origin of the receptors is a woman aged 40 to 49 in good health and CMV-seropositive.

CDR3 sequence: CASSLGLAKQYF. CDR3 sequence (DNA): TGTGCCAGCAGCTTAGGACTGGCGAAGCAGTACTTC. V gene TRBV5-4 combines with J gene TRBJ2-7; tentatively, D is TRBD2 (5 bases). V lost 2 bases and J lost 8, with 11 bases in between. The CDR3 totals 12 residues. Germline assignment: CDR1 SGHNT and CDR2 YYREEE (reference sequence).

The J gene is TRBJ1-2, the V gene TRBV27, with D perhaps matching TRBD1 (6 bases). Germline CDR1 is MNHEY and CDR2 is SMNVEV (reference sequence). Trimming left V 2 bases short and J 0 bases short, with 7 bases between. The length of the CDR3 is 14 residues. This CDR3 is CASSLRTANYGYTF. The CDR3 nucleotides are TGTGCCAGCAGTTTAAGGACAGCTAACTATGGCTACACCTTC.

The chain couples TRBV7-2 to TRBJ2-4, with D hard to call. CDR1 is SGHTA, CDR2 FQGNSA, per germline. Trimming cost V 3 bases and J 9 bases, with 15 bases left between them. CDR3 length: 14 amino acids. CDR3 nucleotide sequence: TGTGCCAGCAGCTTGACCATACGAGGAAGCATTCAGTACTTC. It codes for CASSLTIRGSIQYF. The full variable domain, with the rest looked up from reference TRBV7-2 and TRBJ2-4, is GAGVSQSPSNKVTEKGKDVELRCDPISGHTALYWYRQSLGQGLEFLIYFQGNSAPDKSGLPSDRFSAERTGGSVSTLTIQRTQQEDSAVYLCASSLTIRGSIQYFGAGTRLSVL.

J is TRBJ2-2 and V is TRBV7-8, with D hard to call. This CDR3 is 13 amino acids long. Trimming removed 5 bases from V and 6 bases from J, with 10 bases in between. From germline, CDR1 is SGHVS and CDR2 FQNEAQ. The CDR3 bases are TGTGCCAGCAGCCGCGGCAATGCCGGGGAGCTGTTTTTT. Translating it yields CASSRGNAGELFF.

The V and J genes are TRBV25-1 and TRBJ1-2, with TRBD1 identical over 7 bases. The CDR3 consists of 14 residues. The V gene end was trimmed by 5 bases and the J gene end by 2 bases; junction bases not matched to a gene: 5. Germline values: CDR1 MGHDK, CDR2 SYGVNS. In DNA form, the CDR3 reads TGTGCCAGCAGTTACGGGACAGCGAACTATGGCTACACCTTC. Its translation is CASSYGTANYGYTF.

The chain has TRBV20-1 and TRBJ2-1; no definite D call. CDR3 length equals 11 residues. V lost 8 bases to trimming and J lost 12 bases, with 17 bases between them. The germline CDR1 and CDR2 sequences are DFQATT and SNEGSKA (reference sequence). The chain's CDR3 is CSTFSPRGQFF. DNA for the CDR3: TGCAGTACCTTTAGCCCTCGCGGGCAGTTCTTC.

This clone was observed a few times. The rearrangement joins TRBV6-5 to TRBJ1-2; TRBD1 might be the D (6 bases). CDR1 and CDR2 (germline): MNHEY, SVGAGI. CDR3 length: 14 residues. V lost 6 bases to trimming and J lost 7 bases, with 18 bases between them. CDR3 sequence: CASRYDRTASGYTF. In nucleotides, the CDR3 is TGTGCCAGCAGATATGACAGGACAGCCTCTGGCTACACCTTC.

CDR3 residues: CASSIHGRGMSGYTF. CDR3 nucleotide sequence: TGTGCCAGTAGTATCCATGGTCGGGGGATGAGTGGCTACACCTTC. V and J are TRBV19 and TRBJ1-2, with D possibly TRBD1 on 5 matching bases. V was shortened by 3 bases and J by 7 bases, with 18 bases between the two germline ends. Germline V gives CDR1 LNHDA, CDR2 SQIVND (reference sequence). The CDR3 contains 15 residues.

The chain carries TRBV28 and TRBJ1-2, with D uncertain. Trimming shortened V by 5 bases and J by 2 bases, and 15 bases separated the two germline ends. Germline CDR1 and CDR2: MDHEN and SYDVKM. This CDR3 region has 15 residues. The CDR3 spells CASSPQRHQNYGYTF. CDR3 nucleotide sequence: TGTGCCAGCAGTCCTCAGCGGCATCAGAACTATGGCTACACCTTC.

CDR3 in DNA: TGTGCCAGCGGGGGCGCTGAAGCTTTCTTT. Encoded protein: CASGGAEAFF. The chain joins TRBV9 to TRBJ1-1; D is possibly TRBD1 (6 bases). The CDR3 is 10 residues long. V dropped 7 bases and J dropped 6 bases, with 7 bases sitting between them. In germline, CDR1 is SGDLS, CDR2 YYNGEE. Together with reference TRBV9 and TRBJ1-1, the CDR3 gives the full variable domain: DSGVTQTPKHLITATGQRVTLRCSPRSGDLSVYWYQQSLDQGLQFLIQYYNGEERAKGNILERFSAQQFPDLHSELNLSSLELGDSALYFCASGGAEAFFGQGTRLTVV.

As to this clone: At one boundary the junction diverges from the germline segment, which might be a read error. The rearrangement joins TRBV6-1 to TRBJ1-2, with D possibly TRBD1 on 5 matching bases. Germline CDR1 and CDR2: MNHNS and SASEGT. The CDR3 length is 12 residues. In DNA, the CDR3 is TGTGCCAGCACCTCCGTGGCGGCAGGGAAAATTTTC. Translation: CASTSVAAGKIF.

The chain couples TRBV15 to TRBJ2-2; D possibly corresponds to TRBD2 (5 bases). This CDR3 comprises 13 residues. V was pared by 0 bases and J by 7 bases, with 6 bases between. CDR1 and CDR2 from the germline V gene are LNHNV and YYDKDF (reference sequence). The CDR3 DNA is TGTGCCACCAGCAGAGATGGGAGCGGGGAGCTGTTTTTT. Translation: CATSRDGSGELFF.

J is TRBJ2-7 and V is TRBV27; D possibly corresponds to TRBD1 (6 bases). This CDR3 is built from 14 residues. Germline CDR1 reads MNHEY; CDR2 reads SMNVEV (reference sequence). Trimming left V 6 bases short and J 1 base short, with 13 bases between. CDR3 nucleotides: TGTGCCAGCAGCCCTCAAGGGACATCCTACGAGCAGTACTTC. Translation gives CASSPQGTSYEQYF.

The chain has TRBV7-9 and TRBJ1-1; 9 positions match TRBD1. V dropped 4 bases and J dropped 4; count of bases not matched to a gene: 4. The CDR3 covers 14 residues. Germline CDR1 and CDR2: SEHNR and FQNEAQ (reference sequence). CDR3 DNA: TGTGCCAGCAGCTCGACAGGGGGTGGCACTGAAGCTTTCTTT. Protein: CASSSTGGGTEAFF.

V is TRBV11-3 and J is TRBJ2-7, with D possibly TRBD1 on 6 matching bases. The CDR3 consists of 15 residues. V lost 3 bases to trimming and J lost 0 bases, with 12 bases between them. The germline gives CDR1 SGHNT, CDR2 YENEEA. CDR3 protein: CASSLDSAPSYEQYF. CDR3 nucleotides: TGTGCCAGCAGCTTGGACAGCGCACCCTCCTACGAGCAGTACTTC.

The chain recombines TRBV7-2 with TRBJ2-7; 8 nucleotides align to TRBD2. Germline values: CDR1 SGHTA, CDR2 FQGNSA. The CDR3 spans 16 residues. V was clipped by 5 bases and J by 2 bases; unmatched bases: 11. The CDR3 DNA reads as TGTGCCAGCAGCCTGTCAGCGGGGGCTCCTCCCTACGAGCAGTACTTC. Translated, it gives CASSLSAGAPPYEQYF.

V is TRBV11-1 and J is TRBJ2-7; TRBD2 agrees at 13 bases. Trimming cost V 3 bases and J 5 bases; bases outside gene matches: 13. Germline loops: CDR1 SGHAT, CDR2 FQDESV (reference sequence). The CDR3 runs 18 residues. The CDR3 loop is CASSFSPTSGGPRDEQYF. The CDR3 nucleotides read TGTGCCAGCAGCTTTTCCCCGACTAGCGGGGGGCCCAGGGACGAGCAGTACTTC.

CDR3 sequence (DNA): TGTGCCAGCAGCCCCAAAGGGGGGGGGAATGAAAAACTGTTTTTT. As protein: CASSPKGGGNEKLFF. The chain uses TRBV7-2 and TRBJ1-4, with D tentatively TRBD1 (6 bases). Deletions cut 5 bases from V and 5 bases from J, with 15 bases between. Germline CDR1 reads SGHTA; CDR2 reads FQGNSA. The CDR3 runs 15 residues.

This chain joins TRBV6-5 and TRBJ1-1, with 11 bases that match TRBD1. CDR3 length: 16 residues. CDR1 is MNHEY and CDR2 is SVGAGI in the germline V gene. V lost 4 bases and J lost 4; bases outside the gene matches: 8. CDR3 sequence (DNA): TGTGCCAGCAGTTTACCCGGACAGGGGGCGGTCACTGAAGCTTTCTTT. It specifies CASSLPGQGAVTEAFF.

The chain carries TRBV7-2 and TRBJ2-1; D unresolved. V lost 0 bases and J 7 bases, leaving 13 bases between the germline ends. From germline, CDR1 is SGHTA and CDR2 FQGNSA. This CDR3 is 15 amino acids long. The CDR3 DNA is TGTGCCAGCAGCTTAGCTTTCTATTCTTTTAATGAGCAGTTCTTC. Translation: CASSLAFYSFNEQFF. The variable domain in full, completed from reference TRBV7-2 and TRBJ2-1, reads GAGVSQSPSNKVTEKGKDVELRCDPISGHTALYWYRQSLGQGLEFLIYFQGNSAPDKSGLPSDRFSAERTGGSVSTLTIQRTQQEDSAVYLCASSLAFYSFNEQFFGPGTRLTVL.

This rearrangement joins TRBV5-8 to TRBJ2-3; no clear D gene. This CDR3 is built from 14 residues. Germline loops: CDR1 SGHTS, CDR2 YDEGEE. With 0 bases removed from V and 4 bases from J, the gap between germline ends came to 9 bases. The CDR3 here is CASSLGQSPDTQYF. CDR3 DNA: TGTGCCAGCAGCTTGGGACAAAGCCCAGATACGCAGTATTTT.

The chain is built from TRBV6-5 and TRBJ2-7; 7 bases are a match to TRBD2. V was pared by 5 bases and J by 3 bases, with 10 bases of the junction left unmatched. This CDR3 is 15 amino acids long. Germline CDR1 reads MNHEY; CDR2 reads SVGAGI. This CDR3 reads CASSKVGTTLYEQYF. The CDR3 region has the DNA TGTGCCAGCAGTAAAGTCGGGACTACGCTCTACGAGCAGTACTTC.

This clone was detected only once. J is TRBJ1-6 and V is TRBV7-2; possible D gene TRBD1, 5 bases. V was trimmed by 1 base and J by 7 bases, leaving 8 bases between them. The CDR3 totals 14 residues. The germline gives CDR1 SGHTA, CDR2 FQGNSA. CDR3 region: CASSLETANSPLHF. The CDR3 region has the DNA TGTGCCAGCAGCTTAGAGACAGCAAATTCACCCCTCCACTTT.

The V and J genes are TRBV7-2 and TRBJ2-1; D gene uncertain. Germline V gene data show CDR1 as SGHTA and CDR2 as FQGNSA. The CDR3 runs 14 residues. Trimming removed 3 bases at V and 0 bases at J, with 6 bases between. The CDR3 sequence is CASSFHSSYNEQFF. The CDR3 DNA is TGTGCCAGCAGCTTTCACTCCTCCTACAATGAGCAGTTCTTC.

This clone appeared once. The chain combines TRBV5-1 with TRBJ1-3; 10 nucleotides line up with TRBD1. The trim removed 3 bases at V and 5 bases at J, leaving 8 bases unmatched. The CDR3 covers 16 residues. CDR1 is SGHRS and CDR2 is YFSETQ in the germline V gene. The CDR3 DNA reads as TGCGCCAGCAGCTCTGACCCGGGACAGGGGAGAAACACCATATATTTT. Protein product: CASSSDPGQGRNTIYF.

As DNA, the CDR3 is TGTGCCAGCAGTGCCGCGGCAACTAATGAAAAACTGTTTTTT. It yields the protein CASSAAATNEKLFF. The rearrangement uses TRBV6-1 and TRBJ1-4; D remains ambiguous. The germline CDR1 and CDR2 sequences are MNHNS and SASEGT. This CDR3 is 14 amino acids long. V was clipped by 4 bases and J by 0 bases, with 6 bases between them.

The chain links TRBV6-6 to TRBJ1-1; TRBD1 matches 7 bases. V lost 5 bases and J lost 6; bases outside the gene matches: 6. The CDR3 contains 13 residues. CDR1 and CDR2 from the germline V gene are MNHNY and SVGAGI (reference sequence). CDR3 DNA sequence: TGTGCCAGCAGTCTCGGGACAGACGCTGAAGCTTTCTTT. Its translation is CASSLGTDAEAFF.

This clone was recorded a few times. The V call is TRBV5-4, the J call TRBJ2-1, with D maybe TRBD2 (5 bases). Germline-derived CDR1 and CDR2 are SGHNT and YYREEE (reference sequence). The length of the CDR3 is 14 residues. Trimming took 4 bases from V and 4 from J, leaving 12 bases between them. The DNA of the CDR3 is TGTGCCAGCAGCCTAGTGGGCGGGTACAATGAGCAGTTCTTC. It yields the protein CASSLVGGYNEQFF.

The V call is TRBV4-2, the J call TRBJ2-2; TRBD2 matches 14 bases. With 2 bases clipped from V and 1 base from J, the junction kept 6 bases outside the gene matches. From germline, CDR1 is LGHNA and CDR2 YNFKEQ. The CDR3 consists of 19 residues. CDR3 DNA: TGTGCCAGCAGCCAAAGACTAGCGGGAGGGCGGGTGAACACCGGGGAGCTGTTTTTT. Amino acids: CASSQRLAGGRVNTGELFF.